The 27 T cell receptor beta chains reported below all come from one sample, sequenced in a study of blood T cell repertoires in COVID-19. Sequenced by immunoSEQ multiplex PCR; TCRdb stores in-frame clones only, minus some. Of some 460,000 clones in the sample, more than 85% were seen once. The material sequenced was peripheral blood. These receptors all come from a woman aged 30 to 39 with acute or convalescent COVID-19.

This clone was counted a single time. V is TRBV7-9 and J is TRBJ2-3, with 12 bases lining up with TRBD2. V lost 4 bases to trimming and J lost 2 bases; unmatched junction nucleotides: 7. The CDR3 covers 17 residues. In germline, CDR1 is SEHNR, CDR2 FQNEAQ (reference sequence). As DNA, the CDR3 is TGTGCCAGCAGCTACCCGACTAGCGGGGGACCCACAGATACGCAGTATTTT. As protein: CASSYPTSGGPTDTQYF.

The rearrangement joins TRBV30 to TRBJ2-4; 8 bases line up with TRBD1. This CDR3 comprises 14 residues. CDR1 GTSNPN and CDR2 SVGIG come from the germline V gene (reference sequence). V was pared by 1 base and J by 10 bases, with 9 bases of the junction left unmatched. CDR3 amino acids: CAWSGNRGSWIQYF. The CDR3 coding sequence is TGTGCCTGGAGTGGAAACAGGGGGTCATGGATTCAGTACTTC.

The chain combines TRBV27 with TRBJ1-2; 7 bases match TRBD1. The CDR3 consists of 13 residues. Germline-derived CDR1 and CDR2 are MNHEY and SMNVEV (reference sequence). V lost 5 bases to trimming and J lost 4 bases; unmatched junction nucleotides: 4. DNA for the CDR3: TGTGCCAGCAGTCGGACAGGAGTCTATGGCTACACCTTC. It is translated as CASSRTGVYGYTF.

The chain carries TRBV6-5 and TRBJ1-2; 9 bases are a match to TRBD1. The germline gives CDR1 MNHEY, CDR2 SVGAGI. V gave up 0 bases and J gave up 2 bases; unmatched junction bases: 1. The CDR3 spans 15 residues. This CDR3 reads CASSYSDRGNYGYTF. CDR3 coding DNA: TGTGCCAGCAGTTACTCAGACAGGGGGAACTATGGCTACACCTTC.

The CDR3 coding sequence is TGTGCCAGCAGCTTGATGGGGCTTGGCACCGGGGAGCTGTTTTTT. Translation gives CASSLMGLGTGELFF. The chain employs TRBV11-2 and TRBJ2-2, with D perhaps matching TRBD1 (5 bases). Germline CDR1 is SGHAT and CDR2 is FQNNGV. The V end lost 3 bases, the J end lost 4 bases, and 12 bases lay between the germline ends. The CDR3 runs to 15 residues.

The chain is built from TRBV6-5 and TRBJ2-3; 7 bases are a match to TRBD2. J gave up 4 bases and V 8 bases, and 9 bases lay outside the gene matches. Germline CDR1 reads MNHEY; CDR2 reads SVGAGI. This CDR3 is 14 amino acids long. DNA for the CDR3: TGTGCCAGCGGGGCGGGGGATGCACCAGATACGCAGTATTTT. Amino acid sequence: CASGAGDAPDTQYF.

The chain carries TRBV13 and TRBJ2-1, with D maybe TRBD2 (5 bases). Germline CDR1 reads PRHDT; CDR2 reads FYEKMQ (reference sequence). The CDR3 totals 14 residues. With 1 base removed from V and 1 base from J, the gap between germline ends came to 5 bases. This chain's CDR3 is CASSLAGSYNEQFF. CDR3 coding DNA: TGTGCCAGCAGCTTAGCGGGGTCCTACAATGAGCAGTTCTTC.

CDR3 sequence reads: CASSWDREQETQYF. CDR3 nucleotides: TGTGCCAGCAGTTGGGACAGGGAACAAGAGACCCAGTACTTC. The chain joins TRBV6-2 or TRBV6-3 to TRBJ2-5; 9 bases line up with TRBD1. V shed 4 bases and J 2 bases; nucleotides not matched to a gene: 2. The CDR3 is 14 residues long. Germline CDR1 is MNHEY and CDR2 is SVGEGT.

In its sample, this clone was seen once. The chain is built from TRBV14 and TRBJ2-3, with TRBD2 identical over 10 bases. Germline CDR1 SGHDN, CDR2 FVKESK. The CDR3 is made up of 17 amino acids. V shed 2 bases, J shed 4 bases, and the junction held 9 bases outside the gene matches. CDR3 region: CASSQLKQAGGPDTQYF. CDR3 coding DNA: TGTGCCAGCAGCCAACTCAAGCAAGCGGGGGGGCCAGATACGCAGTATTTT.

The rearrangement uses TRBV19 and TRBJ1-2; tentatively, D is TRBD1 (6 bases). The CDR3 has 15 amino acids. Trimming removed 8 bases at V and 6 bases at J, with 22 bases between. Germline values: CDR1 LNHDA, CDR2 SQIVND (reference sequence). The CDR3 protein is CASGGAGDLTDGYTF. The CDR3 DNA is TGTGCCAGTGGGGGGGCAGGGGACCTGACGGATGGCTACACCTTC.

Here the CDR3 reads CASSQDAGALAGELFF. The CDR3 DNA sequence: TGTGCCAGCAGCCAAGATGCAGGGGCCTTAGCCGGGGAGCTGTTTTTT. This chain connects TRBV14 to TRBJ2-2, with D possibly TRBD1 on 6 matching bases. Trimming shortened V by 0 bases and J by 6 bases, and 14 bases separated the two germline ends. The V gene's germline CDR1 is SGHDN and CDR2 FVKESK. The CDR3 is 16 amino acids.

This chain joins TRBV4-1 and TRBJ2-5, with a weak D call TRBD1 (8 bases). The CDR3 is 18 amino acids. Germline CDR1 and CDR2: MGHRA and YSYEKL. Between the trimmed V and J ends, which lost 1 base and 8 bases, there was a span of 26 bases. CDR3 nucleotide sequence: TGCGCCAGCAGCCAAGGCGCCCAGGGGGCAGCGGGACTACTCACCCAGTACTTC. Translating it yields CASSQGAQGAAGLLTQYF.

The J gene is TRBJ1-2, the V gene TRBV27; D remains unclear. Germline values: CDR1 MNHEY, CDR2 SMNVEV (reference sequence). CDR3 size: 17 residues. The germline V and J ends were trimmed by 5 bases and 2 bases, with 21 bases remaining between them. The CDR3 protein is CASSPPGLSTLNYGYTF. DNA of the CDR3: TGTGCCAGCAGTCCTCCCGGGTTATCGACCCTCAACTATGGCTACACCTTC.

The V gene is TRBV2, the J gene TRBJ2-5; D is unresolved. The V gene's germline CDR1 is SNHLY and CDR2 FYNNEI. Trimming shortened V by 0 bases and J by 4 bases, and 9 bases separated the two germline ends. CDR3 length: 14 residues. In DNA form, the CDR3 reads TGTGCCAGCAGTGAAGCTAACGGTCTAGAGACCCAGTACTTC. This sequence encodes CASSEANGLETQYF.

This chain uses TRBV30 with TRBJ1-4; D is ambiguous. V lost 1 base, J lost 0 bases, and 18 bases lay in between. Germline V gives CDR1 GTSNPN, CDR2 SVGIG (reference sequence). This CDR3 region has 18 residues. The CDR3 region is CAWSDGELRRATNEKLFF. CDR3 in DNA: TGTGCCTGGAGTGACGGGGAGTTGAGGAGGGCAACTAATGAAAAACTGTTTTTT.

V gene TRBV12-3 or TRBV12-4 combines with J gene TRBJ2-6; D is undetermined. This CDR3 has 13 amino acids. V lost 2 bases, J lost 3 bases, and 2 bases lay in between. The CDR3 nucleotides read TGTGCCAGCAGTTTACGTGGGGCCAACGTCCTGACTTTC. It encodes CASSLRGANVLTF.

The CDR3 sequence is CASSRTALRVGELFF. The CDR3 coding sequence is TGTGCCAGCAGCAGGACGGCCCTGAGGGTCGGGGAGCTGTTTTTT. The chain has TRBV7-9 and TRBJ2-2; TRBD2 might be the D (5 bases). Looked up from germline, CDR1 is SEHNR and CDR2 is FQNEAQ (reference sequence). CDR3 size: 15 residues. Trimming removed 5 bases from V and 7 bases from J, with 17 bases in between.

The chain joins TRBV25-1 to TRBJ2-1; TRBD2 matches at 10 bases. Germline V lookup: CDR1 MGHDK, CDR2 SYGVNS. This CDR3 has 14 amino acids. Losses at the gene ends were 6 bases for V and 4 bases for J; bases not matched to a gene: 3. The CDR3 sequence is CASRSGGVYNEQFF. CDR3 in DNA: TGTGCCAGCAGGAGCGGGGGGGTGTACAATGAGCAGTTCTTC. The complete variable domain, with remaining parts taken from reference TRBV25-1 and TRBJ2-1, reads EADIYQTPRYLVIGTGKKITLECSQTMGHDKMYWYQQDPGMELHLIHYSYGVNSTEKGDLSSESTVSRIRTEHFPLTLESARPSHTSQYLCASRSGGVYNEQFFGPGTRLTVL.

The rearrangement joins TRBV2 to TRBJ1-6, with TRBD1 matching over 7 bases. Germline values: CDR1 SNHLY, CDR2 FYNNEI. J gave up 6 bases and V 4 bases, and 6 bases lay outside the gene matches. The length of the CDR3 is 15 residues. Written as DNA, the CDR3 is TGTGCCAGCAGTGCTCGGGACAGCCGTAATTCACCCCTCCACTTT. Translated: CASSARDSRNSPLHF.

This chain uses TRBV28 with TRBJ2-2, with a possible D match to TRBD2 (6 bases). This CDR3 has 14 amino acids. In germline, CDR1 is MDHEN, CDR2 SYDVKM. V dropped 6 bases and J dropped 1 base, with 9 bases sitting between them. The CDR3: CASRSGVNTGELFF. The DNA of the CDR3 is TGTGCCAGCAGGTCGGGGGTGAACACCGGGGAGCTGTTTTTT.

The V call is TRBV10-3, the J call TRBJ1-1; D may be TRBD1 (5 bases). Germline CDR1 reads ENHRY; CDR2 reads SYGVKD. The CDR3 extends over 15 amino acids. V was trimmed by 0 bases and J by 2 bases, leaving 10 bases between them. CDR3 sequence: CAISESGGLNTEAFF. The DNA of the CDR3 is TGTGCCATCAGTGAGTCGGGGGGATTAAACACTGAAGCTTTCTTT.

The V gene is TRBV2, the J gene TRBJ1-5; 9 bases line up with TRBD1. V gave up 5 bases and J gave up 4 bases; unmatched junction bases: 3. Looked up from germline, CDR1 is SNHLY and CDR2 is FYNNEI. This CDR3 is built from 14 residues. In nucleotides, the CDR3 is TGTGCCAGCAGTTCCGGGACAGGGAATCAGCCCCAGCATTTT. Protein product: CASSSGTGNQPQHF.

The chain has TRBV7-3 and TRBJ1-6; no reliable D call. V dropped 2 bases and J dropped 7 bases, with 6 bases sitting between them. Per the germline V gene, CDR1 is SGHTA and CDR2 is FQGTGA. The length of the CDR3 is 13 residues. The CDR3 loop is CASSLGQNSPLHF. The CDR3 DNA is TGTGCCAGCAGCTTAGGGCAGAATTCACCCCTCCACTTT. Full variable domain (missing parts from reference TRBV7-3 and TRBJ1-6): GAGVSQTPSNKVTEKGKYVELRCDPISGHTALYWYRQSLGQGPEFLIYFQGTGAADDSGLPNDRFFAVRPEGSVSTLKIQRTERGDSAVYLCASSLGQNSPLHFGNGTRLTVT.

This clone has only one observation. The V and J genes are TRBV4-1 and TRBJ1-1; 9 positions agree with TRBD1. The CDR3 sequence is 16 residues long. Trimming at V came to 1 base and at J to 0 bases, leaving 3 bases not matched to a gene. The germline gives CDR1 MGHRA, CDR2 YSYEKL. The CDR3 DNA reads TGCGCCAGCAGCCAAGTGGGACAGGGACTGAACACTGAAGCTTTCTTT. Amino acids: CASSQVGQGLNTEAFF.

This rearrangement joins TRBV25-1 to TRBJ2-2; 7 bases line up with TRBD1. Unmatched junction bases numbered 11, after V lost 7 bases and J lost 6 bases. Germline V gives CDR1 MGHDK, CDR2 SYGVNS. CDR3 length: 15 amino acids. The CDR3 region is CASKFGTARSGELFF. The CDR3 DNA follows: TGTGCCAGCAAATTCGGGACAGCACGCTCCGGGGAGCTGTTTTTT.

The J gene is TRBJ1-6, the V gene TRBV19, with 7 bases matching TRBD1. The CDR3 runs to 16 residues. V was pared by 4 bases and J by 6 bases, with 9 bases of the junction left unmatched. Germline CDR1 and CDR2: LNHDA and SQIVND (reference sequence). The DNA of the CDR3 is TGTGCCAGTAGTAGAACAGGGGTCTGGGCTAATTCACCCCTCCACTTT. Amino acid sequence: CASSRTGVWANSPLHF.

The CDR3 DNA is TGTGCCAGCAGCTTAGGTTCCGCGGGGGGGCCCAATGAGCAGTTCTTC. This sequence encodes CASSLGSAGGPNEQFF. The rearrangement joins TRBV7-7 to TRBJ2-1; 9 bases fit TRBD2. Trimming took 1 base from V and 6 from J; bases not matched to a gene: 7. The CDR3 runs to 16 residues. Germline values: CDR1 SSHAT, CDR2 FNYEAQ (reference sequence). The whole variable domain, filled in from reference TRBV7-7 and TRBJ2-1, reads GAGVSQSPRYKVTKRGQDVTLRCDPISSHATLYWYQQALGQGPEFLTYFNYEAQPDKSGLPSDRFSAERPEGSISTLTIQRTEQRDSAMYRCASSLGSAGGPNEQFFGPGTRLTVL.